These T cell receptor beta chains were read from a single sample in a study of CD4 T cells in relation to SARS-CoV-2 and coronaviruses. The antigens for these receptors are not known. Profiling relied on immunoSEQ multiplex PCR, and the TCRdb table lists in-frame clones only, not all of them. Of 35,000 to 45,000 clones in the sample, 84% were seen once. The sequenced material came from naive CD4+ T cells from PBMCs, cultured in vitro. These receptor sequences come from an adult with COVID-19. The CDR3 runs from the conserved cysteine through the conserved F or W. The order of the fields is V gene, D gene, clone size, J gene, CDR3 DNA, CDR3 protein. A D gene is named only where the DNA matches it firmly. The size entry is marked missing in some rows and otherwise reads once, few, many or a size class.

TRBV7-2	NA	NA	TRBJ1-5	TGTGCCAGCAGCCGTACAGTGGCTCAGCCCCAGCATTTT	CASSRTVAQPQHF
TRBV5-1	NA	NA	TRBJ2-5	TGCGCCAGCAGCGGGGCTCGGGGGCTGGAGACCCAGTACTTC	CASSGARGLETQYF
TRBV27	TRBD2	NA	TRBJ2-1	TGTGCCAGCAGTTTAATAGCGGGAGCTTACAATGAGCAGTTCTTC	CASSLIAGAYNEQFF
TRBV12-5	NA	NA	TRBJ1-2	TGTGCTAGTGGTTCCACATCGACGGCGGAAGCAGGATATGGCTACACCTTC	CASGSTSTAEAGYGYTF
TRBV5-1	TRBD2	NA	TRBJ2-3	TGCGCCAGCACTAGCGGGAGACTTATAAGCACAGATACGCAGTATTTT	CASTSGRLISTDTQYF
TRBV9	NA	once	TRBJ1-3	TGTGCCAGCAGCGTAAACGGGGACTCTGGAAACACCATATATTTT	CASSVNGDSGNTIYF
TRBV4-1	NA	NA	TRBJ1-4	TGCGCCAGCAGCCAAAGCATTGGGCGCTTTGAAAAACTGTTTTTT	CASSQSIGRFEKLFF
TRBV6-6	NA	NA	TRBJ1-4	TGTGCCAGCAGAAGGGGAAACGTGGAGGAAAAACTGTTTTTT	CASRRGNVEEKLFF
TRBV6-5	NA	NA	TRBJ2-1	TGTGCCAGCAGCAACTCTGGACACCAGTTCTTC	CASSNSGHQFF
TRBV29-1	NA	NA	TRBJ2-1	TGCAGCGTTGAGGGTAGCATTAGGTACAATGAGCAGTTCTTC	CSVEGSIRYNEQFF
TRBV7-6	NA	NA	TRBJ1-2	TGTGCCAGCAGCTCATATCTTAGGGACAACGATGGCTACACCTTC	CASSSYLRDNDGYTF
TRBV2	NA	NA	TRBJ1-2	TGTGCCAGCAGTGATGGCTTGGAGGGCTACACCTTC	CASSDGLEGYTF
TRBV5-1	NA	NA	TRBJ1-3	TGCGCCAGCACAGAGGGACCCTCTGGAAACACCATATATTTT	CASTEGPSGNTIYF
TRBV6-5	NA	NA	TRBJ1-4	TGTGCCAGCAGTTACCGTGGGACAACAAATGAAAAACTGTTTTTT	CASSYRGTTNEKLFF
TRBV19	NA	NA	TRBJ2-1	TGTGCCAGTAGTATAGGCAAGAGCTCCTACAATGAGCAGTTCTTC	CASSIGKSSYNEQFF
TRBV13	NA	NA	TRBJ2-2	TGTGCCAGCAGGGATTCCAGGGGTTATCCCGGGGAGCTGTTTTTT	CASRDSRGYPGELFF